Described below is a single T cell receptor beta chain sequence and its context. As yet, its antigen is unknown. Using its own MiXCR run on the 5' RACE reads, TCRdb lists one record per CDR3 protein. The sample contains 150,000 or so distinct CDR3 sequences, roughly 15% of which appear only once. V dropped 2 bases and J dropped 3; count of bases not matched to a gene: 4. This CDR3 contains 15 residues. In germline, CDR1 is ENHRY, CDR2 SYGVKD. The sample is drawn from a study of T-cell memory formation after mild COVID-19. Turning to the study itself: TCR clusters showed largely donor specificity.

Notes on the study in general: In pre-infection memory, a portion of responding clones appeared, which suggested that cross-reactive memory joined. Second-wave clones reaching peak frequency on day 37 lacked confirmed SARS-CoV-2 specificity. Contracting CD8+ clones were enriched in EMRA, CD4+ mainly in CM and EM.

This chain links TRBV10-3 with TRBJ2-3; TRBD2 matches 8 bases. Sequenced material: PBMCs or a T cell subset sorted from them (not recorded which). This TCR derives from an adult woman who had mild COVID-19 (a few samples of this study predate the infection). Cell type and time point are not known. This CDR3 reads CAISEPGRGTDTQYF. DNA of the CDR3: TGTGCCATCAGTGAGCCCGGGAGGGGAACAGATACGCAGTATTTT.